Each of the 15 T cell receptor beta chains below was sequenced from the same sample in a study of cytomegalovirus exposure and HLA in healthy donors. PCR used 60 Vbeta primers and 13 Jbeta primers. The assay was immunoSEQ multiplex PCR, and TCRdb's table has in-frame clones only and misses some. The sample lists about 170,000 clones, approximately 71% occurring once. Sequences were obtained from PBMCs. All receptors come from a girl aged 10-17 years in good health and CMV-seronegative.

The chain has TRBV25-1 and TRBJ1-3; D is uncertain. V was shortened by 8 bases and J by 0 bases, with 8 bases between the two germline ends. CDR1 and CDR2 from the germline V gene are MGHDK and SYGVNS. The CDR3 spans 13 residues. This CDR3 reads CASARVSGNTIYF. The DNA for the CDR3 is TGTGCCAGCGCTCGGGTCTCTGGAAACACCATATATTTT.

The chain's CDR3 is CASSLHQGSSTDTQYF. CDR3 DNA sequence: TGTGCCAGCAGCTTACACCAGGGCTCTAGCACAGATACGCAGTATTTT. The chain is built from TRBV11-3 and TRBJ2-3, with TRBD1 as a possible D gene (5 bases). CDR1 and CDR2 (germline): SGHNT, YENEEA. The CDR3 covers 16 residues. V lost 2 bases and J 0 bases, leaving 12 bases between the germline ends.

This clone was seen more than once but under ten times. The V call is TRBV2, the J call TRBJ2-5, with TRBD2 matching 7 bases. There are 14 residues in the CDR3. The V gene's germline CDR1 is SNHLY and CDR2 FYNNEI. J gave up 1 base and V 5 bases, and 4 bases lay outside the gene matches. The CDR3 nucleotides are TGTGCCAGCAGTCCGCGGGGGAGCCAAGAGACCCAGTACTTC. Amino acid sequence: CASSPRGSQETQYF.

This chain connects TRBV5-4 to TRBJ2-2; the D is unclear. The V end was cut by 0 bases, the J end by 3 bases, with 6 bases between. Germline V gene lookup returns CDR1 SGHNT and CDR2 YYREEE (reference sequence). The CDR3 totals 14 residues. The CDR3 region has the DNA TGTGCCAGCAGCTTGGCTGCGGACACCGGGGAGCTGTTTTTT. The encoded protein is CASSLAADTGELFF. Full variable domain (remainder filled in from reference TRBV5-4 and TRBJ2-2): ETGVTQSPTHLIKTRGQQVTLRCSSQSGHNTVSWYQQALGQGPQFIFQYYREEENGRGNFPPRFSGLQFPNYSSELNVNALELDDSALYLCASSLAADTGELFFGEGSRLTVL.

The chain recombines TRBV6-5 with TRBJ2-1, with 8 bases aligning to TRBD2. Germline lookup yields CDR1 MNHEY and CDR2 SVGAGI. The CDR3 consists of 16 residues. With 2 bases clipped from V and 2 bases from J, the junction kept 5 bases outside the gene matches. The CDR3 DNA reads TGTGCCAGCAGTTACCTCCTAGCGGGTCCCTACAATGAGCAGTTCTTC. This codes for CASSYLLAGPYNEQFF.

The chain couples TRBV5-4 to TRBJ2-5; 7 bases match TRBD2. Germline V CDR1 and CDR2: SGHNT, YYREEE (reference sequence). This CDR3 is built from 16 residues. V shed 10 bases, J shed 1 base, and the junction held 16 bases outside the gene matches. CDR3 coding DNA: TGTGCCGGGACGTGGCGGGGGACCTCAACCCAAGAGACCCAGTACTTC. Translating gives CAGTWRGTSTQETQYF.

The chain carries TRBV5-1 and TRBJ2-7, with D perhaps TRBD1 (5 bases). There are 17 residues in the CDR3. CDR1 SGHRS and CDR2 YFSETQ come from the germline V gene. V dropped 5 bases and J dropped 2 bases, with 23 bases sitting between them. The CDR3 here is CASSSSPDTITTYEQYF. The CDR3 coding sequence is TGCGCCAGCAGTTCGTCCCCGGACACAATAACTACCTACGAGCAGTACTTC.

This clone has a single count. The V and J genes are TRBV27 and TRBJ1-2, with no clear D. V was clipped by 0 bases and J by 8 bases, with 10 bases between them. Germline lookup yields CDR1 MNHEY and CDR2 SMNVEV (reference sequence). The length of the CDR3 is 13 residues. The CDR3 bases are TGTGCCAGCAGTTTATCACCGGTTTACGGCTACACCTTC. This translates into CASSLSPVYGYTF.

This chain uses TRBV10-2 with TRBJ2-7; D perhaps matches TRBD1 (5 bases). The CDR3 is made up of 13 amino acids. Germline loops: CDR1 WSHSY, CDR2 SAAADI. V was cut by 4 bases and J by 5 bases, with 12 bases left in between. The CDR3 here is CASSARGLHEQYF. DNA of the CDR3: TGCGCCAGCAGTGCTAGGGGTCTCCACGAGCAGTACTTC.

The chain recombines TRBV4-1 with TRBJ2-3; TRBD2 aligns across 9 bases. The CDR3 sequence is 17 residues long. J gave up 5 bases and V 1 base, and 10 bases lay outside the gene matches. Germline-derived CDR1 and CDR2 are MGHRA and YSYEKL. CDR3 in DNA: TGCGCCAGCAGCCAAGGAAGAGAGGCGGGGGGGCTAGATACGCAGTATTTT. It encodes CASSQGREAGGLDTQYF.

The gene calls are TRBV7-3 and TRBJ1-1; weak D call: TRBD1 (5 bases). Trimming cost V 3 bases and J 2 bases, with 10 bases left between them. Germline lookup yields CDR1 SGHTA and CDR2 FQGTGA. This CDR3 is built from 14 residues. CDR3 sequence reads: CASSLSGGNTEAFF. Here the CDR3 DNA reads TGTGCCAGCAGCTTGAGCGGGGGAAACACTGAAGCTTTCTTT.

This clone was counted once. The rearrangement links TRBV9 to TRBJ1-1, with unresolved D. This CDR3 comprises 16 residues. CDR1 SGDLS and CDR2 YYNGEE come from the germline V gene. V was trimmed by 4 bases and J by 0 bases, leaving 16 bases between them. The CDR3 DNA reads TGTGCCAGCAGCCCCCGGAGCGGATACATGAACACTGAAGCTTTCTTT. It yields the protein CASSPRSGYMNTEAFF. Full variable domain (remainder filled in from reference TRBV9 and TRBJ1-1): DSGVTQTPKHLITATGQRVTLRCSPRSGDLSVYWYQQSLDQGLQFLIQYYNGEERAKGNILERFSAQQFPDLHSELNLSSLELGDSALYFCASSPRSGYMNTEAFFGQGTRLTVV.

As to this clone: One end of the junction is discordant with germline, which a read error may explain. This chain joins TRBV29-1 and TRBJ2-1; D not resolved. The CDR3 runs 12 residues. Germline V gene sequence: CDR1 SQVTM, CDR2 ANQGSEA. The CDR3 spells CIGGYSYNEQFF. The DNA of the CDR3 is TGTATTGGCGGCTACTCCTACAATGAGCAGTTCTTC.

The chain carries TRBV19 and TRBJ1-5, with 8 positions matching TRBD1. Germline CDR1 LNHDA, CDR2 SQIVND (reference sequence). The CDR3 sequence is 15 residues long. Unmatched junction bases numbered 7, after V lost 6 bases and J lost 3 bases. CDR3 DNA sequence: TGTGCCAGTAGGGGCAGGGGGCGAGTCAATCAGCCCCAGCATTTT. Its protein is CASRGRGRVNQPQHF.

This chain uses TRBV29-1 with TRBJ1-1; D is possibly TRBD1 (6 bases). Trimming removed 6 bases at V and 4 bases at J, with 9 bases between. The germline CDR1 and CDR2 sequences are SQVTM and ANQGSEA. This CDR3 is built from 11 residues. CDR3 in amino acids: CSVPDSTEAFF. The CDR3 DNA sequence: TGCAGCGTACCGGACAGCACTGAAGCTTTCTTT.